This T cell receptor beta chain was captured by sequencing in a study of blood T cell repertoires in COVID-19. Study summary: The United States, Italy and Spain provided the acute and convalescent COVID-19 samples. Nucleic acid was either cDNA or gDNA, and it came from T cells, B-cell-depleted T cells, or PBMCs.

Participants, about 18 to 90 years old, spanned more than 20 US areas. Donors were grouped by their self-reported clinical history. The repertoire was sequenced with immunoSEQ multiplex PCR; TCRdb's copy has only in-frame clones and lacks some. Here the sample spans 180,000 or so clones, roughly 87% being singletons. CDR1 SEHNR and CDR2 FQNEAQ come from the germline V gene (reference sequence). With 10 bases removed from V and 5 bases from J, the gap between germline ends came to 21 bases. The length of the CDR3 is 15 residues. This chain uses TRBV7-9 with TRBJ2-1, with D perhaps matching TRBD2 (7 bases). Sample: PBMCs or T cells enriched from blood (not recorded which). The origin of this receptor is a woman in her forties with acute COVID-19. The CDR3 nucleotides are TGTGCCACCACAGGGAGGGGGGACCGTAACAATGAGCAGTTCTTC. Translation gives CATTGRGDRNNEQFF.